This TCR beta chain was sequenced for a study of PD-L1 blockade in urothelial cancer (dated by TCRdb to about 2017). Background on the whole study: Therapy was started at some point between 2013 and 2015 for all patients, and atezolizumab 1,200 mg was administered intravenously every 3 weeks. Blood samples were analyzed at two time points: 3 weeks after treatment start (second dose) and 6 weeks after treatment start. The study was an exploratory multi-omic analysis of somatic, immune and clinical correlates of response to PD-L1 blockade with atezolizumab in urothelial cancer. Blood samples gave a median of around 140,000 T cells and some 83,000 unique TCRs, with a median clonality of roughly 0.08. Patients had an ECOG performance status of 0 or 1 and had received between 0 and 3 prior chemotherapy regimens. In the same patients who had TCR sequencing, pretreatment tumors also underwent whole exome sequencing and RNA sequencing. Durable clinical benefit was defined as progression-free survival longer than 6 months, and TCR features were also tested against progression-free and overall survival. About 90% of the 29 patients were males with bladder-origin urothelial cancer, and about 65% of the roughly 30 reported a prior smoking history. Durable clinical benefit was achieved by nine patients and was not achieved by 20 patients. Pretreatment tumor samples and matched peripheral blood, collected serially before and after atezolizumab treatment, underwent TCR sequencing. Approximately 30 patients had pretreatment blood TCR-seq, roughly 24 had at least one posttreatment blood collection, and roughly 24 had tumor TCR-seq. On the study overall, not on this receptor specifically: A pretreatment peripheral blood TCR clonality below the median was linked to improved progression-free and overall survival. Because the sample size was small (n ≈ 28) and many of the analyses were exploratory, the results are meant to be hypothesis-generating. At 3 weeks after the start of treatment, tumor-associated TCR clones in peripheral blood had expanded more in patients with durable benefit (n ≈ 23, p = 0.022).

Note on this clone: Its antigen remains unidentified. The input lacks base qualities; no much larger clone sits a single base away.

For this chain, trimming is 5 bases at the V end and 2 bases at the J end, and the number of junction bases without a gene match is 6. CDR1 LNHDA and CDR2 SQIVND were looked up in the germline V gene (reference sequence). The CDR3 goes from the cysteine to the phenylalanine over 16 residues. Only CDR3 DNA remains: 48 bases, in frame from the first base. The sample's time point, from its label and the paper: peripheral blood 6 weeks after treatment start. The cohort included 29 patients with locally advanced or metastatic urothelial carcinoma who were treated at Memorial Sloan Kettering on a trial protocol. Peripheral blood mononuclear cells were collected pretreatment and during treatment, with between 1 and 8 total time points per patient. The Qiagen DNeasy Blood extraction kit was used to purify genomic DNA from total PBMCs and tumor samples. PBMCs were collected pretreatment and during treatment, and were isolated and stored as previously described.

Each PCR received spiked-in synthetic TCR analog templates so that absolute template abundance could be estimated from read counts. The immunoSEQ assay was used to amplify TCRbeta CDR3 regions from genomic DNA with bias-controlled V and J gene primers. Sequencing of rearranged TCRbeta segments was done at approximately 20X coverage. The authors' analysis ran thus. Clustering was used to correct sequencing errors, and CDR3s were annotated against IMGT to assign V, D and J genes. Downstream analyses used only productive TCRbeta rearrangements, leaving out any out-of-frame or stop-codon sequences. Clonality was calculated as one minus the Shannon entropy normalized by the log of the number of unique productive sequences. Clones differing between time points or between blood and tumor were identified by Fisher's exact test with Benjamini-Hochberg correction at adjusted p below 0.01. This immuneACCESS table, as held by TCRdb, lists in-frame sequences with V and J called but not all clones. Of the missing ones, under half trace to an unresolved V gene in checked studies; the others have no known cause. V and J calls and clone size are those listed in that table; D and trimming were worked out from the DNA. In all, the sample holds about 110,000 clones, and approximately 89% of those were seen once. The ten largest make up about 4% of the sample.

Sequences were derived from PBMCs, sampled around atezolizumab (anti-PD-L1) treatment. This sequence originates from a man aged 60 to 75 with urothelial cancer. Here the chain combines TRBV19 and TRBJ2-3, with TRBD2 identical over 11 junction bases. The bases read TGTGCCAGTAGTGACCTACTAGCGGGAGTCACAGATACGCAGTATTTT. It translates to CASSDLLAGVTDTQYF.